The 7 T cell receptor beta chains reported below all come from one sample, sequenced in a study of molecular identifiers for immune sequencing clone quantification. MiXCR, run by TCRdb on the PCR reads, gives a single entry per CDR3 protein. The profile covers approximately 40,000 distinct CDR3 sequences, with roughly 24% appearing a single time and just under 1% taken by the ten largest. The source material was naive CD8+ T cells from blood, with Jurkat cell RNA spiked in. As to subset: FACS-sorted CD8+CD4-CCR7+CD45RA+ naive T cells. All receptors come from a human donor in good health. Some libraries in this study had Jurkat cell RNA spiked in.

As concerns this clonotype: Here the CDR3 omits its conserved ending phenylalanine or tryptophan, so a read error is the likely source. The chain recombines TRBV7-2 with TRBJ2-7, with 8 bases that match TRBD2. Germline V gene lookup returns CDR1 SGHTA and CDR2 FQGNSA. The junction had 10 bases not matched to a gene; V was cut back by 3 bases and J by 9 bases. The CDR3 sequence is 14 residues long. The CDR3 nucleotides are TGTGCCAGCAGCTTCGAGCGGGGGCCCGCTGGGCAGTACTCC. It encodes CASSFERGPAGQYS.

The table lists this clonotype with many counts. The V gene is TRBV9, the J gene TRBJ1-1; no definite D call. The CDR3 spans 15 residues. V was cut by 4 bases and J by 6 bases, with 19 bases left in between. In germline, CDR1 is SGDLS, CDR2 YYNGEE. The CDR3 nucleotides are TGTGCCAGCAGCAACGACGGACGGGAGGACCCTGAAGCTTTCTTT. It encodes CASSNDGREDPEAFF.

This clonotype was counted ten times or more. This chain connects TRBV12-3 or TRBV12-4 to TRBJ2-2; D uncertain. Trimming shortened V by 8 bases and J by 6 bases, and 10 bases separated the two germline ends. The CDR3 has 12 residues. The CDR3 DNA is TGTGCCAGCTTAGGTGGAGCCGGGGAGCTGTTTTTT. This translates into CASLGGAGELFF.

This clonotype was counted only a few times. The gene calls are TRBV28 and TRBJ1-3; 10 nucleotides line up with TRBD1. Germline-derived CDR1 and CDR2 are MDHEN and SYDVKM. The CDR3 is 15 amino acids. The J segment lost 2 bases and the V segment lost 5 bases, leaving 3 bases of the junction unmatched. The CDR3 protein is CASSTTGGPGNTIYF. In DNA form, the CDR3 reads TGTGCCAGCAGTACGACAGGGGGCCCTGGAAACACCATATATTTT.

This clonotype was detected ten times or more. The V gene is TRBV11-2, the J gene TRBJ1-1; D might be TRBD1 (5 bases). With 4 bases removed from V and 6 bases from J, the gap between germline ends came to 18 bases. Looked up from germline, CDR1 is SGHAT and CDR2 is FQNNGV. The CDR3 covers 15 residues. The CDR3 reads CASSWGPGAFPEAFF. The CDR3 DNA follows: TGTGCCAGCAGCTGGGGTCCCGGGGCATTCCCTGAAGCTTTCTTT.

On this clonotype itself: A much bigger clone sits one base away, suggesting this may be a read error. CDR3 residues: CASSDLGLYNPPLHF. The CDR3 bases are TGCGCCAGCAGTGATTTGGGCCTCTATAATCCACCCCTCCACTTT. The genes are TRBV10-2 and TRBJ1-6; no clear D gene. There are 15 residues in the CDR3. CDR1 and CDR2 from the germline V gene are WSHSY and SAAADI.

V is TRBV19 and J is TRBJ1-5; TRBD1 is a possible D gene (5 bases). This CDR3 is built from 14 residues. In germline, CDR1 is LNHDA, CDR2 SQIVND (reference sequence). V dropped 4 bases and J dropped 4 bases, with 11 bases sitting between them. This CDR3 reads CASSTGWGNQPQHF. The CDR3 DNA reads TGTGCCAGTAGTACAGGGTGGGGGAATCAGCCCCAGCATTTT.